This is a list of T cell receptor beta chains from one sample in a study of cytomegalovirus exposure and HLA in healthy donors. Sequenced by immunoSEQ multiplex PCR; TCRdb stores in-frame clones only, minus some. The sample lists about 330,000 clones, approximately 86% seen once, with approximately 1.1% in the top ten. The sequenced sample was PBMCs. These TCRs come from a woman aged 25-40 years in good health and CMV-seropositive. Each CDR3 is given without its conserved first and last residue. A D gene is named only where the DNA matches it firmly.

ASSLGPAGGLYEQF,TRBV7-2,TRBJ2-1,TRBD2
ASSPLATRPYTDTQY,TRBV9,TRBJ2-3,.
ASSPGFDGSSYEQY,TRBV18,TRBJ2-7,.
ASSYTPRGNTEAF,TRBV6-5,TRBJ1-1,.
ASRDWNTGELF,TRBV25-1,TRBJ2-2,.
ASSGRGYDQPQH,TRBV27,TRBJ1-5,.
SVEVYGDKSSYEQY,TRBV29-1,TRBJ2-7,.
ASTDSGSPREQY,TRBV27,TRBJ2-7,TRBD2
ASSFGGGSPYDYT,TRBV7-2,TRBJ1-2,.
ASSANGGDTQY,TRBV6-5,TRBJ2-3,.
ASSQDSRGQTEAF,TRBV4-3,TRBJ1-1,.
ATSRGTRDYEQY,TRBV15,TRBJ2-7,TRBD2
ASSPVFSEQY,TRBV28,TRBJ2-7,.
AWSSGPRTDTQY,TRBV30,TRBJ2-3,.
ASSETSSLADTQY,TRBV7-3,TRBJ2-3,TRBD2
ASSHPQGSRAYEQY,TRBV14,TRBJ2-7,.
ASSSPGTGNSNQPQH,TRBV28,TRBJ1-5,TRBD1
ASSPFFGAGYT,TRBV27,TRBJ1-2,.
ASSQMAEGTQY,TRBV4-2,TRBJ2-5,.
ASSVVGADTQY,TRBV9,TRBJ2-3,.